The clone carrying this T cell receptor beta chain was picked up a small number of times. Its antigen is undetermined. Time point in this sample: newly diagnosed GD, antithyroid drugs for less than 3 months. RNA extracted from PBMCs served as the sequencing template. This CDR3 contains 15 residues. Deletions cut 3 bases from V and 0 bases from J, with 12 bases between. In germline, CDR1 is SQVTM, CDR2 ANQGSEA. The sample is drawn from a study of regulatory T cells in long-lasting Graves disease. Construction of TCR beta libraries relied on iRepertoire HTBI primers and on Arm-PCR targeting CDR3 regions. Each CDR3 protein gets one entry after TCRdb re-called the multiplex PCR reads with MiXCR. The table has 500,000 or so distinct CDR3 sequences, approximately 15% seen once. Study-level points and caveats: Persistent Graves' disease cases displayed lower TCR diversity than newly diagnosed ones. Newly diagnosed disease favored TRBV20-1 and TRBJ2-1 over persistent disease.

The same specimen was also included in a second study, on T cells in Graves' hyperthyroidism and ophthalmopathy. This second report adds: Patients having uncontrolled infection, another autoimmune disease, pregnancy or lactation were not included. Clinicians diagnosed patients from clinical symptoms, serum thyroxine and TRAb, thyroid ultrasound and orbital computed tomography.

The receptor comes from a woman between 45 and 60 years old with Graves disease. The rearrangement links TRBV29-1 to TRBJ2-1, with D tentatively TRBD2 (6 bases). The source was peripheral blood mononuclear cells (PBMCs), collected at new diagnosis, from a patient treated with antithyroid drugs. CDR3 sequence (DNA): TGCAGCGTTGATGCTAGCGCGAGCTCCTACAATGAGCAGTTCTTC. Amino acids: CSVDASASSYNEQFF.